The present entry profiles one T cell receptor beta chain with its context. The record originates from a study of control samples from healthy donors and cancer patients. Clones were read by immunoSEQ multiplex PCR, and TCRdb kept only the in-frame ones, dropping some. Of 75,000 to 90,000 clones in the sample, around 90% were seen once. This sequence was found in a woman between 50 and 59 years old with colorectal cancer. The material sequenced was PBMCs.

The CDR3 region is CASSQGQGARYTF. The CDR3 DNA is TGTGCCAGCAGTCAAGGACAGGGGGCCCGCTACACCTTC. This chain connects TRBV12-3 or TRBV12-4 to TRBJ1-2; 11 nucleotides agree with TRBD1. There are 13 residues in the CDR3. Trimming removed 5 bases from V and 9 bases from J; junction bases left unmatched: 5.